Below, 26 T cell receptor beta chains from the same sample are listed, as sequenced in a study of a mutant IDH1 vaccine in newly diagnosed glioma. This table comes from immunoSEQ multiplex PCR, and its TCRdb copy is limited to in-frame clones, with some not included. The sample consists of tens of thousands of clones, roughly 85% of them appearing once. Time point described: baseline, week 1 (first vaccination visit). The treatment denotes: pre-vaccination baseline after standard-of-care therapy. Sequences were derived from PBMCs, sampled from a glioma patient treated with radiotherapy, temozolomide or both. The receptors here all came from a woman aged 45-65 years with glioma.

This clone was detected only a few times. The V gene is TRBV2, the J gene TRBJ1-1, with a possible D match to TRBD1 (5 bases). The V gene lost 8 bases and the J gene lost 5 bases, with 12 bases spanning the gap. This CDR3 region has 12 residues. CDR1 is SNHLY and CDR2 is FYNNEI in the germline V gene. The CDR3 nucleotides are TGTGCCAGCGGAGTTGAGGGGACTGAAGCTTTCTTT. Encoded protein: CASGVEGTEAFF.

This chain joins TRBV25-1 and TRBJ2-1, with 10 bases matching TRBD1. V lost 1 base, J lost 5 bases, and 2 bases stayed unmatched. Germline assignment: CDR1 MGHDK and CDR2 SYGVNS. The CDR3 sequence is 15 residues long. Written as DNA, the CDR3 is TGTGCCAGCAGTGAATCCGGGACAGGGGACAATGAGCAGTTCTTC. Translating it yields CASSESGTGDNEQFF.

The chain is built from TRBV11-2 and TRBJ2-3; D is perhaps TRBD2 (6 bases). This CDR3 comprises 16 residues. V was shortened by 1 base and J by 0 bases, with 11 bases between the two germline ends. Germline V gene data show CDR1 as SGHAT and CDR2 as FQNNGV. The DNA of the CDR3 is TGTGCCAGCAGCTTAGCTGGGGGGACTAGCACAGATACGCAGTATTTT. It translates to CASSLAGGTSTDTQYF.

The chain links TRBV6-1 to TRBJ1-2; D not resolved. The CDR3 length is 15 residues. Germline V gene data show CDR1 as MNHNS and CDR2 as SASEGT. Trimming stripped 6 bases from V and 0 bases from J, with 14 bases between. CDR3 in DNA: TGTGCCAGCAGCCTCTCCTCCCTAACTAACTATGGCTACACCTTC. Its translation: CASSLSSLTNYGYTF.

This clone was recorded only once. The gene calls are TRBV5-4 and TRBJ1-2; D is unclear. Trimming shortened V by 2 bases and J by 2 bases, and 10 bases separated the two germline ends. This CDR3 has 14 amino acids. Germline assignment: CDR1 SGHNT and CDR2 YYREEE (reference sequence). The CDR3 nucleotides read TGTGCCAGCAGCTTAACGGACTCCAACTATGGCTACACCTTC. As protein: CASSLTDSNYGYTF.

The CDR3 is CAMRDRSANYGYTF. CDR3 DNA: TGTGCCATGAGGGACAGGAGTGCTAACTATGGCTACACCTTC. The chain uses TRBV10-3 and TRBJ1-2; 8 bases map to TRBD1. The CDR3 is 14 residues long. With V trimmed by 9 bases and J by 0 bases, 6 bases remained unmatched. CDR1 ENHRY and CDR2 SYGVKD come from the germline V gene.

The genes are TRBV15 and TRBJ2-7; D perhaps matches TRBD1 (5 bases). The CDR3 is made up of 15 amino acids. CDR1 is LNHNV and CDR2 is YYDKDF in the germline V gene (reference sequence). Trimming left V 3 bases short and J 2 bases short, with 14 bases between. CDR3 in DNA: TGTGCCACCAGCAGGTTTTCAGGGATCCCCTACGAGCAGTACTTC. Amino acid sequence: CATSRFSGIPYEQYF.

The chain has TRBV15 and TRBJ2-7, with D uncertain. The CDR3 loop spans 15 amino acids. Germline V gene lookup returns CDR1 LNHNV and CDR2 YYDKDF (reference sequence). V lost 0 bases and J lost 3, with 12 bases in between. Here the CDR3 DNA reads TGTGCCACCAGCAGAGATTTTACAGCGTTCTACGAGCAGTACTTC. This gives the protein CATSRDFTAFYEQYF.

The CDR3: CASSLYGQKLYEQYF. CDR3 nucleotides: TGTGCCAGCAGCTTATATGGACAGAAACTCTACGAGCAGTACTTC. The chain is built from TRBV13 and TRBJ2-7; D is perhaps TRBD1 (6 bases). Per the germline V gene, CDR1 is PRHDT and CDR2 is FYEKMQ (reference sequence). CDR3 length: 15 amino acids. Deletions cut 2 bases from V and 3 bases from J, with 14 bases between.

CDR3 nucleotides: TGTGCCAGCAGCTTAGGACTAGCTAAACCGAACACCGGGGAGCTGTTTTTT. This encodes CASSLGLAKPNTGELFF. The rearrangement links TRBV13 to TRBJ2-2, with a possible D match to TRBD2 (6 bases). V lost 0 bases and J lost 0, with 11 bases in between. The CDR3 length is 17 residues. Germline values: CDR1 PRHDT, CDR2 FYEKMQ (reference sequence). Based on the CDR3 plus reference TRBV13 and TRBJ2-2, the full variable domain is AAGVIQSPRHLIKEKRETATLKCYPIPRHDTVYWYQQGPGQDPQFLISFYEKMQSDKGSIPDRFSAQQFSDYHSELNMSSLELGDSALYFCASSLGLAKPNTGELFFGEGSRLTVL.

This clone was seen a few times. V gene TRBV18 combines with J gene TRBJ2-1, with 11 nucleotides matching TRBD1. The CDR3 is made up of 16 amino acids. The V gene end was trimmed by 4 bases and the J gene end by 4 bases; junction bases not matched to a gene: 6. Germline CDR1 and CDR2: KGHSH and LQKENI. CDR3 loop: CASSLSGTGGYNEQFF. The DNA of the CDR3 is TGTGCCAGCTCACTATCCGGGACAGGGGGGTACAATGAGCAGTTCTTC.

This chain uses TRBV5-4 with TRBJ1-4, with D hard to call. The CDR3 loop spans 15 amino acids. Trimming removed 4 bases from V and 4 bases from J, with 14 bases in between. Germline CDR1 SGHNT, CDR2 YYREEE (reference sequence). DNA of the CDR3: TGTGCCAGCAGCAAAGAGGGAGAAAGTAATGAAAAACTGTTTTTT. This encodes CASSKEGESNEKLFF.

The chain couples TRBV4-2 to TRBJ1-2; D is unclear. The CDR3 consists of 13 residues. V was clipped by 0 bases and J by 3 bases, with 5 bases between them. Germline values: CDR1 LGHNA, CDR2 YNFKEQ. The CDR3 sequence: CASSQEPHYGYTF. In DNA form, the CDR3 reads TGTGCCAGCAGCCAAGAGCCTCACTATGGCTACACCTTC.

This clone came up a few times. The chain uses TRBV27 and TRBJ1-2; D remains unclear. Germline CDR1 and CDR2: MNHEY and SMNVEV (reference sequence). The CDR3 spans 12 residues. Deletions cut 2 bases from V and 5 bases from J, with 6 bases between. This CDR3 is CASSLAGYGYTF. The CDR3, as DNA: TGTGCCAGCAGTTTAGCGGGATATGGCTACACCTTC.

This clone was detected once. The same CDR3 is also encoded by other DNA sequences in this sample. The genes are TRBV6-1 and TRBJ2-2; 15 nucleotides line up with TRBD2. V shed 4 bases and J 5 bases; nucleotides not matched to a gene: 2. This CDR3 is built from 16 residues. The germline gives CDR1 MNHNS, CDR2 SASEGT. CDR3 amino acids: CASSGGLAGGTGELFF. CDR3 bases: TGTGCCAGCAGTGGGGGACTAGCGGGGGGTACCGGGGAGCTGTTTTTT.

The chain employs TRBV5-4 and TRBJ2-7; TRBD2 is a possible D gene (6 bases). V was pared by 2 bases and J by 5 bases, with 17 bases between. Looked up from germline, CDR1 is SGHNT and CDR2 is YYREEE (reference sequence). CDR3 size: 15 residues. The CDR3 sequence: CASSFQSGVGNEQYF. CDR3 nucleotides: TGTGCCAGCAGCTTTCAATCGGGGGTTGGCAACGAGCAGTACTTC.

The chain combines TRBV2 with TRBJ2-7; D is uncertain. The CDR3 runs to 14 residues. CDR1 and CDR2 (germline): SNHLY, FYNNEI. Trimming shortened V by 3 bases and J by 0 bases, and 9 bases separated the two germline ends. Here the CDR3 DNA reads TGTGCCAGCAGTGATTATGATAGCTCCTACGAGCAGTACTTC. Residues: CASSDYDSSYEQYF.

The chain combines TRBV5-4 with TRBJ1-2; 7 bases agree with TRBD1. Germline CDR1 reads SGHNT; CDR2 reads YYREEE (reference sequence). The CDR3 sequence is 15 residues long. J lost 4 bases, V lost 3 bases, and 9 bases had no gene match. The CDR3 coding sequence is TGTGCCAGCAGCTCTACAGGGGTGAGCGCCTATGGCTACACCTTC. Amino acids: CASSSTGVSAYGYTF.

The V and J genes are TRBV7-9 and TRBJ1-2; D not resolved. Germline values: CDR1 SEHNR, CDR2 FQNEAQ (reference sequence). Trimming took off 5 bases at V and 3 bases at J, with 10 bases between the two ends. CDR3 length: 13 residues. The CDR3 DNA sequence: TGTGCCAGCAGCCCAGATGCCGACTATGGCTACACCTTC. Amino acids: CASSPDADYGYTF.

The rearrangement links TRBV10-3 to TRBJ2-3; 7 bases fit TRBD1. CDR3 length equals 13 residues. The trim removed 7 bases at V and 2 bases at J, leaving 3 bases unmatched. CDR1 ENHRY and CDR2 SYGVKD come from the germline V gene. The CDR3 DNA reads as TGTGCCATCAAAGGGACAGACACAGATACGCAGTATTTT. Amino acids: CAIKGTDTDTQYF.

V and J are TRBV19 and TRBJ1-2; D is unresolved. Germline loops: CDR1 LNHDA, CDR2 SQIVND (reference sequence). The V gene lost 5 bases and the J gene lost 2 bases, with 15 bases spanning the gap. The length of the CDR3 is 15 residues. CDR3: CASSPPRVTNYGYTF. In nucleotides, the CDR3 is TGTGCCAGTAGTCCCCCCCGGGTGACGAACTATGGCTACACCTTC. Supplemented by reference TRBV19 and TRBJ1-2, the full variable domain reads DGGITQSPKYLFRKEGQNVTLSCEQNLNHDAMYWYRQDPGQGLRLIYYSQIVNDFQKGDIAEGYSVSREKKESFPLTVTSAQKNPTAFYLCASSPPRVTNYGYTFGSGTRLTVV.

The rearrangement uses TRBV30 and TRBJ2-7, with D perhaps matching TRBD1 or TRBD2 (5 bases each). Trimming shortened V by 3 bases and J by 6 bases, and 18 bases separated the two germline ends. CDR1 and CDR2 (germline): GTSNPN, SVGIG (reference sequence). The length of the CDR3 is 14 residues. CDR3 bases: TGTGCCTGGAGATCCGGGAATATCCAGGGCGAGCAGTACTTC. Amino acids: CAWRSGNIQGEQYF.

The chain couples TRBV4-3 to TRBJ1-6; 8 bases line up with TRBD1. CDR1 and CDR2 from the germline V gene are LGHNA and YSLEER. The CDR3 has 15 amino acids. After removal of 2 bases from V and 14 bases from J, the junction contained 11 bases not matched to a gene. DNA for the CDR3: TGCGCCAGCAGCCAAAATGGGGACAGGTCGCCGGCCCTCCACTTT. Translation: CASSQNGDRSPALHF.

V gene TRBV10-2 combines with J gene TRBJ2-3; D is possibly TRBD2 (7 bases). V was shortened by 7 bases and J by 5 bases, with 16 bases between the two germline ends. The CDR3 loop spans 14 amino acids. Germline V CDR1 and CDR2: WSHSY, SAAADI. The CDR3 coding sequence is TGCGCCAGCAACCGGGGGGCAGTGGGAGATACGCAGTATTTT. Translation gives CASNRGAVGDTQYF.

The CDR3 DNA is TGTGCCAGCTCACCTTGGCCTCACCGGGGGCAGTACTTC. It encodes CASSPWPHRGQYF. The genes are TRBV18 and TRBJ2-7, with D perhaps matching TRBD2 (5 bases). This CDR3 is built from 13 residues. Germline CDR1 is KGHSH and CDR2 is LQKENI. Deletions cut 3 bases from V and 9 bases from J, with 15 bases between.

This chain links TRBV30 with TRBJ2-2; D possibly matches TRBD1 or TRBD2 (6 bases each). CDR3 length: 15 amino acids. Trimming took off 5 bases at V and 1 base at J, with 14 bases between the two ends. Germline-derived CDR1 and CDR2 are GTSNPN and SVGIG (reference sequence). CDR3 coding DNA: TGTGCCTGGCAACTCGGGGGACAGAACACCGGGGAGCTGTTTTTT. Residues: CAWQLGGQNTGELFF. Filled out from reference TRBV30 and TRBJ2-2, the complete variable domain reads SQTIHQWPATLVQPVGSPLSLECTVEGTSNPNLYWYRQAAGRGLQLLFYSVGIGQISSEVPQNLSASRPQDRQFILSSKKLLLSDSGFYLCAWQLGGQNTGELFFGEGSRLTVL.